The text below deals with one T cell receptor beta chain. This entry is derived from a study of PD-L1 blockade in urothelial cancer. Study overall: Peripheral blood specimens exhibited a median yield of about 140,000 T cells.

This table comes from immunoSEQ multiplex PCR, and its TCRdb copy is limited to in-frame clones, with some not included. This table holds about 110,000 clones, 80% to 95% found once. Regarding time point: peripheral blood 6 weeks after treatment start. Germline CDR1 is MNHEY and CDR2 is SMNVEV (reference sequence). This CDR3 contains 20 residues. Unmatched junction bases numbered 20, after V lost 6 bases and J lost 3 bases. This chain connects TRBV27 to TRBJ2-5, with TRBD2 matching 12 bases. Source: PBMCs, taken around atezolizumab (anti-PD-L1) treatment. The source of this sequence is a man in his 60s with urothelial cancer. For the CDR3, the DNA is TGTGCCAGCAGCTATAGGCGATATGGAGGACTAGCGGGAAATAAAGAGACCCAGTACTTC. Its translation is CASSYRRYGGLAGNKETQYF.